Below, one TCR beta chain is given with its context. This CDR3 is 17 amino acids long. Trimming removed 2 bases from V and 0 bases from J, with 14 bases in between. Germline values: CDR1 SEHNR, CDR2 FQNEAQ (reference sequence). These data belong to a study of T cell changes during pregnancy in multiple sclerosis. Sequenced by immunoSEQ multiplex PCR; TCRdb stores in-frame clones only, minus some. The sample holds approximately 90,000 clones, about 94% seen once. The input for sequencing was peripheral blood, taken in the third trimester of pregnancy. This TCR derives from a female donor with multiple sclerosis, enrolled in a pregnancy study. The chain uses TRBV7-9 and TRBJ1-3; D is undetermined. DNA for the CDR3: TGTGCCAGCAGCTTACGCTCGACTGCCTTCTCTGGAAACACCATATATTTT. Amino acid sequence: CASSLRSTAFSGNTIYF.